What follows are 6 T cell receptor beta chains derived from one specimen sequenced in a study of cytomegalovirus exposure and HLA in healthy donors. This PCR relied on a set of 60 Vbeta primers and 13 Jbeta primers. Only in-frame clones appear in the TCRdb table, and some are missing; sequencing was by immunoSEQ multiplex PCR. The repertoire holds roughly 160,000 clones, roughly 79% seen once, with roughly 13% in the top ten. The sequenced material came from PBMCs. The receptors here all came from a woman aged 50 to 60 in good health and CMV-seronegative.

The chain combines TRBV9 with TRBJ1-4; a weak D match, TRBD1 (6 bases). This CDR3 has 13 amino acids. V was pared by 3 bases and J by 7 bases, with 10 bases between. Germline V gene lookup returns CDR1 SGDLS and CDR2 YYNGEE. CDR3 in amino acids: CASSERGGEKLFF. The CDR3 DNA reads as TGTGCCAGCAGCGAAAGGGGGGGTGAAAAACTGTTTTTT.

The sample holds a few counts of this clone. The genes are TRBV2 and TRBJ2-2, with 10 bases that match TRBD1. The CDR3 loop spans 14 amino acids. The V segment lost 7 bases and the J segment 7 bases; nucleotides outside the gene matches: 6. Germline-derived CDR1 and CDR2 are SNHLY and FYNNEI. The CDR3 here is CASIGQGDYGELFF. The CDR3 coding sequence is TGTGCCAGCATCGGACAGGGGGATTACGGGGAGCTGTTTTTT. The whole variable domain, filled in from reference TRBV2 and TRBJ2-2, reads EPEVTQTPSHQVTQMGQEVILRCVPISNHLYFYWYRQILGQKVEFLVSFYNNEISEKSEIFDDQFSVERPDGSNFTLKIRSTKLEDSAMYFCASIGQGDYGELFFGEGSRLTVL.

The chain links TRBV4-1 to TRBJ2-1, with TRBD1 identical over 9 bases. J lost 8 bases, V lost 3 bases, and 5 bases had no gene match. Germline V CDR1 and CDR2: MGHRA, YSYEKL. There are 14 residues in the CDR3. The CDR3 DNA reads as TGCGCCAGCAGCCATCCGGGACAGGGTTATGAGCAGTTCTTC. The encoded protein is CASSHPGQGYEQFF.

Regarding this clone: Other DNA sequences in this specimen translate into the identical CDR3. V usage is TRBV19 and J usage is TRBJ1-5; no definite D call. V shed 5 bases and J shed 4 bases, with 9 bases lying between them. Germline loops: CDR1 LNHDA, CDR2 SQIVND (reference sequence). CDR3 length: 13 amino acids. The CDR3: CASSSGLNQPQHF. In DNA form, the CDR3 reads TGTGCCAGTAGTTCCGGACTGAATCAGCCCCAGCATTTT.

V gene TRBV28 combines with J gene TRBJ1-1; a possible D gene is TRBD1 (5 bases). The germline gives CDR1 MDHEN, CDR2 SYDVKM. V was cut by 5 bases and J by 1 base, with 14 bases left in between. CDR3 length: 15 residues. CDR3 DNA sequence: TGTGCCAGCAGTCTTCGGTGGGGCGGGAACACTGAAGCTTTCTTT. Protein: CASSLRWGGNTEAFF.

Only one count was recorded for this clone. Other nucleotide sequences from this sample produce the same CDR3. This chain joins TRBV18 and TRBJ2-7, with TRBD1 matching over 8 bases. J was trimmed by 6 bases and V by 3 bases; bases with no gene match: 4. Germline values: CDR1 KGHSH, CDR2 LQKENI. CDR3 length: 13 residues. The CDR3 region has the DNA TGTGCCAGCTCACCCTCAGGGGGCGGCGAGCAGTACTTC. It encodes CASSPSGGGEQYF.